The 25 T cell receptor beta chains given below trace back to one sample, sequenced in a study of shared clonotypes between healthy human individuals. Repertoires were generated with immunoSEQ multiplex PCR, while TCRdb's copy carries only in-frame clones and drops some. The profile shows around 2.1 million clones, approximately 95% of them singletons. The sample consisted of naive CD4+ T cells sorted from blood. The subset is: CD45RA+ positively selected. These receptors were collected from a man between 18 and 29 years old in good health.

On this clone itself: Other DNA sequences in this specimen translate into the identical CDR3. J is TRBJ2-5 and V is TRBV5-4; 10 positions agree with TRBD2. The germline gives CDR1 SGHNT, CDR2 YYREEE (reference sequence). The CDR3 consists of 16 residues. The trim removed 0 bases at V and 1 base at J, leaving 3 bases unmatched. In DNA form, the CDR3 reads TGTGCCAGCAGCTTGGCCGTAGCGGGGGGCCAAGAGACCCAGTACTTC. The encoded protein is CASSLAVAGGQETQYF.

The genes are TRBV2 and TRBJ2-5; 7 nucleotides align to TRBD2. The CDR3 has 13 amino acids. The V gene's germline CDR1 is SNHLY and CDR2 FYNNEI. J gave up 7 bases and V 1 base, and 3 bases lay outside the gene matches. CDR3 coding DNA: TGTGCCAGCAGTGAAGAATCGGGAGGGACCCAGTACTTC. This translates into CASSEESGGTQYF.

The chain recombines TRBV10-3 with TRBJ2-5; a weak D match, TRBD2 (6 bases). The CDR3 is 14 residues long. V was cut by 6 bases and J by 2 bases, with 13 bases left in between. CDR1 is ENHRY, CDR2 SYGVKD, per germline. The DNA of the CDR3 is TGTGCCATCAGCGAGCGGGCCGGACAAGAGACCCAGTACTTC. It encodes CAISERAGQETQYF.

The genes are TRBV27 and TRBJ2-2, with 7 bases aligning to TRBD1. The V segment lost 9 bases and the J segment 6 bases; nucleotides outside the gene matches: 13. This CDR3 has 15 amino acids. Germline V gives CDR1 MNHEY, CDR2 SMNVEV (reference sequence). CDR3 DNA: TGTGCCAGTACCCAGGGACAGCTACACGCCGGGGAGCTGTTTTTT. Translated: CASTQGQLHAGELFF.

This rearrangement joins TRBV7-9 to TRBJ2-1; the match to TRBD2 covers 12 bases. The germline gives CDR1 SEHNR, CDR2 FQNEAQ (reference sequence). Trimming cost V 5 bases and J 6 bases; bases outside gene matches: 8. There are 16 residues in the CDR3. This CDR3 is CASSAYPSGRANEQFF. The CDR3 DNA follows: TGTGCCAGCAGCGCCTACCCTAGCGGGAGGGCCAATGAGCAGTTCTTC.

V is TRBV4-3 and J is TRBJ2-3, with 7 bases lining up with TRBD2. The CDR3 has 16 amino acids. The junction had 9 bases not matched to a gene; V was cut back by 0 bases and J by 6 bases. CDR1 and CDR2 from the germline V gene are LGHNA and YSLEER. The CDR3 DNA reads as TGCGCCAGCAGCCAAGATAGCTCTAGCGGAACGGATACGCAGTATTTT. Amino acids: CASSQDSSSGTDTQYF.

The chain couples TRBV7-3 to TRBJ2-5, with D tentatively TRBD1 (5 bases). Per the germline V gene, CDR1 is SGHTA and CDR2 is FQGTGA. The V end was cut by 2 bases, the J end by 2 bases, with 9 bases between. CDR3 length equals 14 residues. CDR3 amino acids: CASSLGQGQETQYF. Written as DNA, the CDR3 is TGTGCCAGCAGCTTAGGGCAGGGACAAGAGACCCAGTACTTC. Together with reference TRBV7-3 and TRBJ2-5, the CDR3 gives the full variable domain: GAGVSQTPSNKVTEKGKYVELRCDPISGHTALYWYRQSLGQGPEFLIYFQGTGAADDSGLPNDRFFAVRPEGSVSTLKIQRTERGDSAVYLCASSLGQGQETQYFGPGTRLLVL.

The rearrangement joins TRBV30 to TRBJ2-7, with D possibly matching TRBD1 (6 bases). This CDR3 region has 14 residues. The germline V and J ends were trimmed by 2 bases and 7 bases, with 18 bases remaining between them. Germline V CDR1 and CDR2: GTSNPN, SVGIG (reference sequence). For the CDR3, the DNA is TGTGCCTGGAGTCACGGACAGAGGGAGAGTGAGCAGTACTTC. Protein product: CAWSHGQRESEQYF. The full variable domain, completed using reference TRBV30 and TRBJ2-7, is SQTIHQWPATLVQPVGSPLSLECTVEGTSNPNLYWYRQAAGRGLQLLFYSVGIGQISSEVPQNLSASRPQDRQFILSSKKLLLSDSGFYLCAWSHGQRESEQYFGPGTRLTVT.

This clone was seen just once. The gene calls are TRBV2 and TRBJ1-2; a weak D match, TRBD1 (5 bases). This CDR3 has 15 amino acids. Trimming pared 8 bases from V and 4 bases from J, leaving 20 bases between. Germline CDR1 and CDR2: SNHLY and FYNNEI. Here the CDR3 reads CASASRVGGVYGYTF. CDR3 in DNA: TGTGCCAGCGCCTCCCGGGTCGGGGGTGTCTATGGCTACACCTTC. Supplemented by reference TRBV2 and TRBJ1-2, the full variable domain reads EPEVTQTPSHQVTQMGQEVILRCVPISNHLYFYWYRQILGQKVEFLVSFYNNEISEKSEIFDDQFSVERPDGSNFTLKIRSTKLEDSAMYFCASASRVGGVYGYTFGSGTRLTVV.

The rearrangement uses TRBV7-2 and TRBJ2-7; 14 bases match TRBD2. V was pared by 4 bases and J by 1 base, with 6 bases of the junction left unmatched. This CDR3 region has 17 residues. Germline assignment: CDR1 SGHTA and CDR2 FQGNSA. The CDR3 sequence: CASSSGTSGRFSYEQYF. DNA for the CDR3: TGTGCCAGCAGCTCCGGGACTAGCGGGAGATTTTCCTACGAGCAGTACTTC.

The CDR3 sequence: CASRSPGGPETQYF. The CDR3 DNA is TGCGCCAGCCGTTCGCCGGGGGGGCCGGAGACCCAGTACTTC. V is TRBV10-2 and J is TRBJ2-5, with 8 nucleotides matching TRBD2. The length of the CDR3 is 14 residues. Germline assignment: CDR1 WSHSY and CDR2 SAAADI. J was trimmed by 5 bases and V by 8 bases; bases with no gene match: 10.

The genes are TRBV5-1 and TRBJ2-7, with TRBD2 identical over 8 bases. Germline V CDR1 and CDR2: SGHRS, YFSETQ. V shed 0 bases and J 5 bases; nucleotides not matched to a gene: 10. CDR3 size: 16 residues. Here the CDR3 DNA reads TGCGCCAGCAGCTTGGAGCCGGGACTAGTAGGCCACGAGCAGTACTTC. Protein: CASSLEPGLVGHEQYF.

The chain combines TRBV6-5 with TRBJ2-7; the D gene is possibly TRBD2 (6 bases). The germline V and J ends were trimmed by 2 bases and 5 bases, with 13 bases remaining between them. The CDR3 runs to 14 residues. In germline, CDR1 is MNHEY, CDR2 SVGAGI. The CDR3: CASSYAGGTDEQYF. Written as DNA, the CDR3 is TGTGCCAGCAGTTACGCCGGGGGTACGGACGAGCAGTACTTC.

The gene calls are TRBV10-3 and TRBJ1-3, with D perhaps matching TRBD1 (5 bases). The CDR3 runs to 14 residues. Germline CDR1 reads ENHRY; CDR2 reads SYGVKD. V lost 5 bases to trimming and J lost 0 bases, with 8 bases between them. The CDR3 bases are TGTGCCATCAGTAGACAGCCCTCTGGAAACACCATATATTTT. Its translation is CAISRQPSGNTIYF.

Worth noting for this clone: Different DNA sequences within this sample yield the same CDR3. This chain connects TRBV10-3 to TRBJ2-5; TRBD1 is a possible D gene (6 bases). Looked up from germline, CDR1 is ENHRY and CDR2 is SYGVKD. This CDR3 is built from 13 residues. Trimming took 6 bases from V and 1 from J, leaving 9 bases between them. The CDR3 DNA sequence: TGTGCCATCAGCGGACAGATCCAAGAGACCCAGTACTTC. Translating it yields CAISGQIQETQYF.

V usage is TRBV5-1 and J usage is TRBJ1-2; TRBD1 matches at 7 bases. Unmatched junction bases numbered 5, after V lost 2 bases and J lost 4 bases. Looked up from germline, CDR1 is SGHRS and CDR2 is YFSETQ. There are 14 residues in the CDR3. The CDR3, as DNA: TGCGCCAGCAGCTTACCCCAGGGGGGCTATGGCTACACCTTC. Its translation: CASSLPQGGYGYTF.

J is TRBJ1-2 and V is TRBV30; D is uncertain. The V gene lost 7 bases and the J gene lost 4 bases, with 10 bases spanning the gap. The germline V gene has CDR1 GTSNPN and CDR2 SVGIG (reference sequence). There are 11 residues in the CDR3. The CDR3 nucleotides are TGTGCCTACAATAGTGGCTATGGCTACACCTTC. This sequence encodes CAYNSGYGYTF.

This clone was detected only a few times. The V gene is TRBV18, the J gene TRBJ1-6; D perhaps matches TRBD1 (5 bases). The CDR3 is made up of 15 amino acids. Trimming pared 5 bases from V and 7 bases from J, leaving 15 bases between. The germline CDR1 and CDR2 sequences are KGHSH and LQKENI. For the CDR3, the DNA is TGTGCCAGCTCAGACGGAGCCCGGGGGAATTCACCCCTCCACTTT. Residues: CASSDGARGNSPLHF.

The chain has TRBV2 and TRBJ2-1, with TRBD2 matching 7 bases. This CDR3 has 16 residues. Germline V CDR1 and CDR2: SNHLY, FYNNEI. Trimming removed 7 bases from V and 3 bases from J; junction bases left unmatched: 12. CDR3 sequence reads: CASIRELLAVYNEQFF. The CDR3 DNA sequence: TGTGCCAGCATACGGGAGCTCCTAGCGGTCTACAATGAGCAGTTCTTC. Combining the CDR3 with reference TRBV2 and TRBJ2-1 gives the whole variable domain EPEVTQTPSHQVTQMGQEVILRCVPISNHLYFYWYRQILGQKVEFLVSFYNNEISEKSEIFDDQFSVERPDGSNFTLKIRSTKLEDSAMYFCASIRELLAVYNEQFFGPGTRLTVL.

This clone showed up just once. The V call is TRBV6-5, the J call TRBJ2-7; 9 positions match TRBD2. CDR1 MNHEY and CDR2 SVGAGI come from the germline V gene. V shed 0 bases, J shed 6 bases, and the junction held 9 bases outside the gene matches. The length of the CDR3 is 16 residues. The CDR3 loop reads CASSYSFSGRFSEQYF. The CDR3 bases are TGTGCCAGCAGTTACTCGTTTAGCGGGAGATTTTCCGAGCAGTACTTC.

The chain couples TRBV6-1 to TRBJ1-4; D not resolved. The CDR3 is 14 residues long. The V end lost 2 bases, the J end lost 5 bases, and 9 bases lay between the germline ends. Germline CDR1 and CDR2: MNHNS and SASEGT. The CDR3 loop reads CASSEQQKNEKLFF. CDR3 nucleotides: TGTGCCAGCAGTGAACAGCAGAAGAATGAAAAACTGTTTTTT.

This sequence joins TRBV10-3 and TRBJ1-1; no definite D call. The CDR3 runs to 13 residues. Germline CDR1 reads ENHRY; CDR2 reads SYGVKD. Trimming removed 2 bases at V and 2 bases at J, with 6 bases between. CDR3: CAISETINTEAFF. The CDR3, as DNA: TGTGCCATCAGTGAGACAATAAACACTGAAGCTTTCTTT.

The CDR3 DNA reads TGTGCCAGCAGTCGGACAGGGGAAGGAAATTCACCCCTCCACTTT. The encoded protein is CASSRTGEGNSPLHF. The chain joins TRBV27 to TRBJ1-6; 9 positions agree with TRBD1. Germline V gene lookup returns CDR1 MNHEY and CDR2 SMNVEV (reference sequence). The length of the CDR3 is 15 residues. Trimming took 5 bases from V and 7 from J; bases not matched to a gene: 6.

This clone was picked up a small number of times. This chain connects TRBV5-4 to TRBJ1-2, with D uncertain. Germline assignment: CDR1 SGHNT and CDR2 YYREEE (reference sequence). Trimming removed 4 bases at V and 0 bases at J, with 10 bases between. The CDR3 extends over 14 amino acids. The CDR3 DNA reads TGTGCCAGCAGCACGAAAAGCACTAACTATGGCTACACCTTC. It translates to CASSTKSTNYGYTF.

The J gene is TRBJ1-1, the V gene TRBV28; 10 bases fit TRBD1. Looked up from germline, CDR1 is MDHEN and CDR2 is SYDVKM. This CDR3 spans 16 amino acids. The J segment lost 2 bases and the V segment lost 6 bases, leaving 9 bases of the junction unmatched. The CDR3 nucleotides are TGTGCCAGCAGCCGAAGACAGGGGGCGGTCAACACTGAAGCTTTCTTT. Translation: CASSRRQGAVNTEAFF.